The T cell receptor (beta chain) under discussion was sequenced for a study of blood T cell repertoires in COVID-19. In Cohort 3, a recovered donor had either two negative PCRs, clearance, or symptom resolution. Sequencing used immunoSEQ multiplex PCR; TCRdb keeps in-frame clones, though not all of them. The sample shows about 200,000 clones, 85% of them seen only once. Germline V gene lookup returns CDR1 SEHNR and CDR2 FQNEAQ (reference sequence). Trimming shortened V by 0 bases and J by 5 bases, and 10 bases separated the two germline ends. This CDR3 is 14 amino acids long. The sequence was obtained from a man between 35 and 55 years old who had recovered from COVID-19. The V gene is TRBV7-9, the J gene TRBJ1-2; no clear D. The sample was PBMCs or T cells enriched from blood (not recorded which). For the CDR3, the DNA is TGTGCCAGCAGCTTAGCGACGGGGAATTATGGCTACACCTTC. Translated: CASSLATGNYGYTF. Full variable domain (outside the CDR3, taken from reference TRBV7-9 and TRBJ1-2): DTGVSQNPRHKITKRGQNVTFRCDPISEHNRLYWYRQTLGQGPEFLTYFQNEAQLEKSRLLSDRFSAERPKGSFSTLEIQRTEQGDSAMYLCASSLATGNYGYTFGSGTRLTVV.